The T cell receptor beta chain under discussion was sequenced for a study of T-cell reconstitution after alpha-beta-depleted transplantation in children. In the case of this clonotype: Possible read error: a much larger clone is one base away.

During its preparation, the TCRbeta library received unique molecular identifiers. From the PCR reads, TCRdb called clonotypes with MiXCR, one entry per CDR3 protein. Among fewer than 550,000 distinct CDR3 sequences listed, 11% were seen once. The specimen comprised PBMCs from the stem cell graft donor, sampled from the stem cell graft. The TCR sequence derives from a human donor who donated a stem cell graft to a child with acute myeloid leukemia.

CDR3 residues: CASSSVGRNTIYF. The DNA for the CDR3 is TGTGCCAGCAGCTCGGTCGGGAGAAACACCATATATTTT. The chain has TRBV7-8 and TRBJ1-3; no definite D call. This CDR3 has 13 amino acids. V was trimmed by 4 bases and J by 5 bases, leaving 9 bases between them. CDR1 and CDR2 (germline): SGHVS, FQNEAQ.